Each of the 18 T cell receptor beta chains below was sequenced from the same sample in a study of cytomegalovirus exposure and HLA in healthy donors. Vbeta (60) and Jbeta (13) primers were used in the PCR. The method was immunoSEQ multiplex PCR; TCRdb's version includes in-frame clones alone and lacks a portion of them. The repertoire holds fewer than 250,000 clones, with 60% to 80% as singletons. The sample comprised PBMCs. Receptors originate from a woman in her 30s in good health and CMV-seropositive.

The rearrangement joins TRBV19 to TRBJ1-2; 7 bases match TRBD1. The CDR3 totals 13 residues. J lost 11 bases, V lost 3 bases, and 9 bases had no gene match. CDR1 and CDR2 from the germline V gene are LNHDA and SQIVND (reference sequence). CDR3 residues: CASSIPPTGAYTF. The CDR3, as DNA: TGTGCCAGTAGTATTCCGCCAACAGGGGCTTACACCTTC.

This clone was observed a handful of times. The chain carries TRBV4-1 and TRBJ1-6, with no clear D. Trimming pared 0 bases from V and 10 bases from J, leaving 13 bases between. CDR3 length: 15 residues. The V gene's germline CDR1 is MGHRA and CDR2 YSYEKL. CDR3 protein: CASSQDRGSRSPLHF. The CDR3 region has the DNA TGCGCCAGCAGCCAAGATCGGGGAAGCAGGTCACCCCTCCACTTT.

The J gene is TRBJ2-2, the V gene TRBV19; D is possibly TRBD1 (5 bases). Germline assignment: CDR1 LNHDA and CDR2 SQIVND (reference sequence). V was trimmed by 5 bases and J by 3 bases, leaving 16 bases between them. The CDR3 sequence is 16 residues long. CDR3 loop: CASSQKSSGYTGELFF. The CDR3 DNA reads TGTGCCAGTAGTCAAAAGTCCTCAGGGTACACCGGGGAGCTGTTTTTT.

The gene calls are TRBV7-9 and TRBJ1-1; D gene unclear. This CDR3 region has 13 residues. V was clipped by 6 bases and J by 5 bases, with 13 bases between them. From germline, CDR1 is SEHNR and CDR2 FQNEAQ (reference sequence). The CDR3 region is CASRRGEKTEAFF. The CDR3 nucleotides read TGTGCCAGCAGAAGAGGCGAGAAGACTGAAGCTTTCTTT.

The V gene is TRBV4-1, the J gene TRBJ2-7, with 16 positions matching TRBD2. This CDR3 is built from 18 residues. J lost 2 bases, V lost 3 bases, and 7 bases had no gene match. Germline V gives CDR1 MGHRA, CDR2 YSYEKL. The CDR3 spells CASSQGLAGGPPPYEQYF. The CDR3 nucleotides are TGCGCCAGCAGCCAGGGACTAGCGGGAGGGCCACCTCCCTACGAGCAGTACTTC.

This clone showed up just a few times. The CDR3 DNA reads as TGTGCCAGCACCGAGAGCAATCAGCCCCAGCATTTT. Its translation is CASTESNQPQHF. The chain carries TRBV28 and TRBJ1-5; D ambiguous. This CDR3 comprises 12 residues. V was pared by 7 bases and J by 1 base, with 5 bases between. Germline V CDR1 and CDR2: MDHEN, SYDVKM.

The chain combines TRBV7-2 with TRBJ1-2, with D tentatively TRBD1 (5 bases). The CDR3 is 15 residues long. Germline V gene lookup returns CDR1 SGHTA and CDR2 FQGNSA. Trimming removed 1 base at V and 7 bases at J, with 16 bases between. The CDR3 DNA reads TGTGCCAGCAGCTTAGGAGCCAGGGAAACGGGTGGCTACACCTTC. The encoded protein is CASSLGARETGGYTF.

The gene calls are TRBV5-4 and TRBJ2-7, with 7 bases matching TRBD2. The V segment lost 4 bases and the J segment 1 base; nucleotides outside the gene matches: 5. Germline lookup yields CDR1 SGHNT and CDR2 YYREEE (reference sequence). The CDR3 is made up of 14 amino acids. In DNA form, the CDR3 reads TGTGCCAGCAGCGACCCTAGCGGTTCCTACGAGCAGTACTTC. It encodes CASSDPSGSYEQYF.

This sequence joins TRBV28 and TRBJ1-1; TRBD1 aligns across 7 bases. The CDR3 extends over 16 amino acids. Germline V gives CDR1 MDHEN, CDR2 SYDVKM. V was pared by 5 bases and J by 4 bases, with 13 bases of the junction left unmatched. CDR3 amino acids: CASSPTSTGIFTEAFF. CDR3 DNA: TGTGCCAGCAGTCCGACCTCGACAGGGATATTCACTGAAGCTTTCTTT.

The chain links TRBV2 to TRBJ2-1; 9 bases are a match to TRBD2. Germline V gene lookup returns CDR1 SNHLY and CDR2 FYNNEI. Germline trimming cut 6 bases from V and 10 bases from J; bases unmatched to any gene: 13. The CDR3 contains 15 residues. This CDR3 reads CASRLFLREGWEQFF. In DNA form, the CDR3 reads TGTGCCAGCAGGCTGTTTTTGCGGGAGGGCTGGGAGCAGTTCTTC.

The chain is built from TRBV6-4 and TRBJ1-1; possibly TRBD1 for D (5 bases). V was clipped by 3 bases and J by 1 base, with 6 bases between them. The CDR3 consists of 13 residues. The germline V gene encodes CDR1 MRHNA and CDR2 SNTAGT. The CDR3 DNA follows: TGTGCCAGCAGTGAAACAGGGAACACTGAAGCTTTCTTT. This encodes CASSETGNTEAFF.

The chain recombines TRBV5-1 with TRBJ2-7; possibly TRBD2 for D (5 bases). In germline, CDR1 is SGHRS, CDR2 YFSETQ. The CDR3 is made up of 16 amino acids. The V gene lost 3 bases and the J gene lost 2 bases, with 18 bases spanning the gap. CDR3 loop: CASSSGSVARTYEQYF. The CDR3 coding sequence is TGCGCCAGCAGCTCCGGTTCAGTAGCGCGGACCTACGAGCAGTACTTC.

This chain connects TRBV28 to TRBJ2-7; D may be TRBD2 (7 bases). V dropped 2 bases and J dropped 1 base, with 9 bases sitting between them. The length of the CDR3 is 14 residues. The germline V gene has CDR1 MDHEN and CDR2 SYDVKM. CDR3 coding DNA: TGTGCCAGCAGTTTAGGGGGGGCTTCCTACGAGCAGTACTTC. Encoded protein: CASSLGGASYEQYF.

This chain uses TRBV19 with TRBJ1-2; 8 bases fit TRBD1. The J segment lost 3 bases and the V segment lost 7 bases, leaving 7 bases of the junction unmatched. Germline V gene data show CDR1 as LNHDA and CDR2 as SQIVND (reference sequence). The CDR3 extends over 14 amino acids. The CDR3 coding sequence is TGTGCCAGTATACCAGGACAGGGACACTATGGCTACACCTTC. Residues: CASIPGQGHYGYTF.

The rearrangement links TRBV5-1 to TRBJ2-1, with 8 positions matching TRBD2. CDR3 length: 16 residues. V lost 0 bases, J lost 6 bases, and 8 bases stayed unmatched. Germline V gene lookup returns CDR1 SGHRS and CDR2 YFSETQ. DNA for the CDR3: TGCGCCAGCAGCTTGGCAGGAATAGCGGGAATCAATGAGCAGTTCTTC. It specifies CASSLAGIAGINEQFF.

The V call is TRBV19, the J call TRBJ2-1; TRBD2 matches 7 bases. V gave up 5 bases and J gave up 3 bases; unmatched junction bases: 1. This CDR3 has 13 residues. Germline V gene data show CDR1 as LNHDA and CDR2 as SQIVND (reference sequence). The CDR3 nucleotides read TGTGCCAGTAGTGCGGGGGTCTACAATGAGCAGTTCTTC. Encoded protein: CASSAGVYNEQFF.

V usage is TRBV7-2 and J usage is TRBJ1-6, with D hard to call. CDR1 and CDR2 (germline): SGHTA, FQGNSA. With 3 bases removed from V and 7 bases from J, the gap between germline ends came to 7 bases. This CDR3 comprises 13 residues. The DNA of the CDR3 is TGTGCCAGCAGCTTCGAGGCGAATTCACCCCTCCACTTT. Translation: CASSFEANSPLHF.

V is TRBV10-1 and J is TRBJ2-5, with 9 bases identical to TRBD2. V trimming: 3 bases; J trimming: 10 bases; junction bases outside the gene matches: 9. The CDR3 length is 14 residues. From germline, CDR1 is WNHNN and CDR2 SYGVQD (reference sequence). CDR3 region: CASSDSGGQRNQYF. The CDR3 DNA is TGCGCCAGCAGTGATAGCGGGGGCCAGCGGAACCAGTACTTC.